What follows is one TCR beta chain and its context. Authors' processing steps: Cell counts per sample came from amplifying reference gene primers. Assay: immunoSEQ multiplex PCR; the TCRdb copy retains only in-frame clones and omits some. V, J and clone size were drawn from that table, and D and trimming were deduced from the DNA. The sample has 21,000 or so clones; around 89% are singletons. There are 14 residues in the CDR3. CDR1 and CDR2 (germline): LNHDA, SQIVND (reference sequence). The V end lost 4 bases, the J end lost 0 bases, and 7 bases lay between the germline ends. This entry belongs to a study of blood T cell repertoires in COVID-19. About the research overall: Sites in the United States, Italy and Spain provided acute and convalescent COVID-19 samples. PBMCs, B-cell-depleted T cells, or T cells provided the cDNA or gDNA that made up the material.

The origin of this receptor is a man in his 70s with active COVID-19. The sequenced sample consisted of peripheral blood. The V gene is TRBV19, the J gene TRBJ1-3; D remains unclear. The CDR3 sequence: CASSTPGSGNTIYF. CDR3 nucleotides: TGTGCCAGTAGTACTCCGGGCTCTGGAAACACCATATATTTT.